These 25 T cell receptor beta chains came from one sample sequenced in a study of blood T cell repertoires in COVID-19. Using immunoSEQ multiplex PCR, the repertoire was profiled, and TCRdb retains in-frame clones only, with some absent. The top ten hold about 1.5% of the sample, which has about 76,000 clones, around 90% seen once. Sequenced input: peripheral blood. All receptors derive from a man between 45 and 60 years old with acute or convalescent COVID-19.

The chain links TRBV5-4 to TRBJ2-7; 9 positions agree with TRBD2. This CDR3 contains 15 residues. The trim removed 4 bases at V and 4 bases at J, leaving 9 bases unmatched. The germline CDR1 and CDR2 sequences are SGHNT and YYREEE (reference sequence). CDR3 loop: CASSPGLAGLYEQYF. As DNA, the CDR3 is TGTGCCAGCAGCCCCGGCCTAGCGGGATTGTACGAGCAGTACTTC.

The V and J genes are TRBV7-3 and TRBJ2-1; a possible D gene is TRBD2 (6 bases). The germline V and J ends were trimmed by 1 base and 8 bases, with 21 bases remaining between them. Germline V CDR1 and CDR2: SGHTA, FQGTGA. The CDR3 totals 17 residues. DNA of the CDR3: TGTGCCAGCAGCTTAAGGGCGGCGGGTGCGGGGTTCGATGAGCAGTTCTTC. This translates into CASSLRAAGAGFDEQFF.

The chain is built from TRBV3-1 (or the pseudogene TRBV3-2) and TRBJ1-3; D is undetermined. Germline assignment: CDR1 LGHDT and CDR2 YNNKEL (reference sequence). CDR3 length equals 14 residues. The V end was cut by 3 bases, the J end by 1 base, with 7 bases between. The DNA for the CDR3 is TGTGCCAGCAGCCACTTCGGGTCTGGAAACACCATATATTTT. It specifies CASSHFGSGNTIYF.

The DNA for the CDR3 is TGTGCCAGCCCCCCGGAGACAGGGGAGAACACCGGGGAGCTGTTTTTT. Residues: CASPPETGENTGELFF. This chain links TRBV18 with TRBJ2-2; 8 nucleotides line up with TRBD1. V trimming: 8 bases; J trimming: 1 base; junction bases outside the gene matches: 9. This CDR3 spans 16 amino acids. Per the germline V gene, CDR1 is KGHSH and CDR2 is LQKENI.

The chain carries TRBV19 and TRBJ2-1; 11 bases are shared with TRBD2. The CDR3 runs to 17 residues. Per the germline V gene, CDR1 is LNHDA and CDR2 is SQIVND (reference sequence). Unmatched junction bases numbered 11, after V lost 8 bases and J lost 2 bases. The CDR3 nucleotides read TGTGCCAGTGGTGGACTAGCGGGTTCCCCCACCTACAATGAGCAGTTCTTC. Residues: CASGGLAGSPTYNEQFF.

The CDR3 is CASSFRDIYGYTF. The DNA for the CDR3 is TGTGCCAGCAGTTTCCGGGACATATATGGCTACACCTTC. The gene calls are TRBV6-5 and TRBJ1-2; perhaps TRBD1 as D (6 bases). Germline V gives CDR1 MNHEY, CDR2 SVGAGI. V lost 4 bases to trimming and J lost 5 bases, with 11 bases between them. The CDR3 consists of 13 residues.

The chain recombines TRBV18 with TRBJ2-1, with TRBD2 matching over 8 bases. This CDR3 has 15 residues. V shed 3 bases and J 7 bases; nucleotides not matched to a gene: 8. CDR1 is KGHSH and CDR2 is LQKENI in the germline V gene. The CDR3 sequence: CASSPYSSGSNEQFF. The CDR3, as DNA: TGTGCCAGCTCACCGTATTCTAGCGGGTCAAATGAGCAGTTCTTC.

The V gene is TRBV9, the J gene TRBJ2-5; the match to TRBD1 covers 7 bases. The CDR3 runs to 15 residues. CDR1 is SGDLS, CDR2 YYNGEE, per germline. The V and J ends lost 2 bases and 0 bases, in that order; junction bases with no gene match: 4. CDR3 residues: CASSVSQGDQETQYF. The CDR3 region has the DNA TGTGCCAGCAGCGTCTCTCAGGGGGACCAAGAGACCCAGTACTTC.

CDR3 protein: CASSLAGGQGQETQYF. The CDR3 DNA reads TGTGCCAGCAGCTTGGCAGGGGGCCAAGGTCAAGAGACCCAGTACTTC. The V and J genes are TRBV7-3 and TRBJ2-5; 8 positions match TRBD1. Germline lookup yields CDR1 SGHTA and CDR2 FQGTGA. The CDR3 has 16 amino acids. The V gene end was trimmed by 3 bases and the J gene end by 2 bases; junction bases not matched to a gene: 8.

The gene calls are TRBV7-6 and TRBJ1-1; D not certain. The CDR3 contains 16 residues. V lost 0 bases and J lost 3, with 14 bases in between. Germline CDR1 is SGHVS and CDR2 is FNYEAQ. The CDR3 coding sequence is TGTGCCAGCAGCTTAGCACTCCCGGGGTCCCACACTGAAGCTTTCTTT. Its translation is CASSLALPGSHTEAFF.

This chain uses TRBV20-1 with TRBJ2-1; D call uncertain. V was shortened by 3 bases and J by 10 bases, with 10 bases between the two germline ends. The CDR3 has 11 amino acids. The germline CDR1 and CDR2 sequences are DFQATT and SNEGSKA (reference sequence). The chain's CDR3 is CSASTWSEQFF. The CDR3 DNA reads TGCAGTGCTAGTACATGGTCGGAGCAGTTCTTC.

CDR3 coding DNA: TGTGCCTGGAGCCCTTGGACTAGCGGGGGGCAAGAGACCCAGTACTTC. It is translated as CAWSPWTSGGQETQYF. This chain uses TRBV30 with TRBJ2-5; TRBD2 agrees at 14 bases. V trimming: 3 bases; J trimming: 2 bases; junction bases outside the gene matches: 5. This CDR3 is 16 amino acids long. Germline V gene sequence: CDR1 GTSNPN, CDR2 SVGIG (reference sequence).

CDR3 coding DNA: TGTGCCAGCAGACAGGGGAGGAACGAGCAGTACTTC. This sequence encodes CASRQGRNEQYF. The genes are TRBV6-5 and TRBJ2-7, with D maybe TRBD1 (7 bases). The CDR3 covers 12 residues. CDR1 MNHEY and CDR2 SVGAGI come from the germline V gene. Trimming took off 6 bases at V and 5 bases at J, with 11 bases between the two ends.

J is TRBJ1-6 and V is TRBV27, with D perhaps matching TRBD1 (5 bases). The CDR3 loop spans 14 amino acids. Germline V gene lookup returns CDR1 MNHEY and CDR2 SMNVEV (reference sequence). Trimming removed 1 base at V and 6 bases at J, with 7 bases between. Here the CDR3 reads CASSLFQGNSPLHF. The CDR3 nucleotides are TGTGCCAGCAGTTTATTCCAGGGTAATTCACCCCTCCACTTT.

The chain carries TRBV3-1 (or the pseudogene TRBV3-2) and TRBJ2-1, with 9 bases matching TRBD1. The germline V gene has CDR1 LGHDT and CDR2 YNNKEL (reference sequence). The CDR3 extends over 13 amino acids. The ends lost 4 bases at V and 8 bases at J; junction bases unmatched: 3. This chain's CDR3 is CASSRTGVDEQFF. CDR3 nucleotide sequence: TGTGCCAGCAGCCGGACAGGGGTCGATGAGCAGTTCTTC.

The gene calls are TRBV6-2 or TRBV6-3 and TRBJ1-1, with a possible D match to TRBD1 (5 bases). Germline-derived CDR1 and CDR2 are MNHEY and SVGEGT. Trimming stripped 2 bases from V and 3 bases from J, with 10 bases between. The CDR3 spans 14 residues. CDR3 DNA: TGTGCCAGCAGTTACAGGGGTTGGGACACTGAAGCTTTCTTT. It translates to CASSYRGWDTEAFF.

The J gene is TRBJ2-7, the V gene TRBV11-2; D perhaps matches TRBD2 (5 bases). V gave up 5 bases and J gave up 6 bases, with 17 bases separating them. The CDR3 is 14 amino acids. Germline CDR1 and CDR2: SGHAT and FQNNGV. In DNA, the CDR3 is TGTGCCAGCAGCCAGAGCGGACCGTCCGGCGAGCAGTACTTC. The encoded protein is CASSQSGPSGEQYF.

The chain carries TRBV4-2 and TRBJ2-1, with 7 bases matching TRBD2. Germline CDR1 LGHNA, CDR2 YNFKEQ. The V and J ends lost 1 base and 8 bases, in that order; junction bases with no gene match: 8. The CDR3 extends over 15 amino acids. CDR3 residues: CASSQAPRAGDEQFF. The CDR3 region has the DNA TGTGCCAGCAGCCAAGCCCCGAGGGCGGGGGATGAGCAGTTCTTC.

The CDR3 coding sequence is TGTGCCAGCAGGGAAAGACACCATAGCAATCAGCCCCAGCATTTT. This translates into CASRERHHSNQPQHF. This rearrangement joins TRBV6-6 to TRBJ1-5; no reliable D call. Germline CDR1 MNHNY, CDR2 SVGAGI (reference sequence). This CDR3 spans 15 amino acids. Trimming shortened V by 6 bases and J by 0 bases, and 12 bases separated the two germline ends.

The rearrangement joins TRBV6-1 to TRBJ2-4; possibly TRBD2 for D (6 bases). Trimming cost V 2 bases and J 8 bases, with 19 bases left between them. Germline assignment: CDR1 MNHNS and CDR2 SASEGT. The CDR3 is made up of 16 amino acids. The CDR3 loop reads CASSERGFPSGYIQYF. CDR3 nucleotides: TGTGCCAGCAGTGAAAGGGGATTCCCGAGCGGGTACATTCAGTACTTC.

The genes are TRBV19 and TRBJ1-2, with D tentatively TRBD1 (5 bases). V lost 9 bases, J lost 3 bases, and 26 bases lay in between. This CDR3 contains 17 residues. The germline V gene has CDR1 LNHDA and CDR2 SQIVND (reference sequence). CDR3 DNA sequence: TGTGCCAGCAAACTATCTGGGGCGTATAGGAACCACTATGGCTACACCTTC. Its protein product is CASKLSGAYRNHYGYTF.

The chain couples TRBV5-1 to TRBJ2-7; maybe TRBD2 (6 bases). Looked up from germline, CDR1 is SGHRS and CDR2 is YFSETQ. V lost 3 bases, J lost 2 bases, and 15 bases lay in between. The CDR3 sequence is 15 residues long. The CDR3: CASSSRSGQTYEQYF. CDR3 nucleotides: TGCGCCAGCAGCTCCCGAAGCGGGCAAACCTACGAGCAGTACTTC.

This sequence joins TRBV5-8 and TRBJ1-5, with D perhaps matching TRBD1 (5 bases). The CDR3 loop spans 16 amino acids. Germline values: CDR1 SGHTS, CDR2 YDEGEE. Trimming took off 4 bases at V and 1 base at J, with 15 bases between the two ends. The CDR3 nucleotides read TGTGCCAGCAGCCTAGGGGCTTTCGGCAGCAATCAGCCCCAGCATTTT. This gives the protein CASSLGAFGSNQPQHF.

J is TRBJ2-1 and V is TRBV29-1, with 9 bases fitting TRBD2. This CDR3 comprises 15 residues. Trimming cost V 2 bases and J 7 bases; bases outside gene matches: 9. The germline gives CDR1 SQVTM, CDR2 ANQGSEA. CDR3 sequence (DNA): TGCAGCGTTGAACTTCGGGGACTAGCTGATAATGAGCAGTTCTTC. Encoded protein: CSVELRGLADNEQFF.

This clone was counted a single time. The CDR3 loop is CASSIDSQETQYF. The CDR3 DNA reads TGCGCCAGCAGCATCGACAGCCAAGAGACCCAGTACTTC. The rearrangement uses TRBV5-1 and TRBJ2-5; TRBD1 is a possible D gene (5 bases). The CDR3 totals 13 residues. V was trimmed by 4 bases and J by 1 base, leaving 8 bases between them. The germline gives CDR1 SGHRS, CDR2 YFSETQ. The whole variable domain, filled in from reference TRBV5-1 and TRBJ2-5, reads KAGVTQTPRYLIKTRGQQVTLSCSPISGHRSVSWYQQTPGQGLQFLFEYFSETQRNKGNFPGRFSGRQFSNSRSEMNVSTLELGDSALYLCASSIDSQETQYFGPGTRLLVL.